This T cell receptor beta chain derives from a study of blood T cell repertoires in COVID-19. The CDR3 runs 12 residues. With 6 bases removed from V and 7 bases from J, the gap between germline ends came to 9 bases. Germline-derived CDR1 and CDR2 are SGHAT and FQNNGV. Original handling: For nucleated cells, counts were estimated from reference gene primer amplification. Using immunoSEQ multiplex PCR, the repertoire was profiled, and TCRdb retains in-frame clones only, with some absent. V and J calls and clone size come straight from that table; D and trimming were deduced from the DNA. The data hold around 70,000 clones, with roughly 80% observed a single time.

This clonotype originated in an elderly woman with active or convalescent COVID-19. This chain joins TRBV11-2 and TRBJ2-2; no clear D gene. Sample: peripheral blood. Written as DNA, the CDR3 is TGTGCCAGCAGTCGGGTTAACGGGGAGCTGTTTTTT. Translation gives CASSRVNGELFF.